Following are 15 T cell receptor beta chains from one sample sequenced in a study of T-cell reconstitution after alpha-beta-depleted transplantation in children. It was with unique molecular identifiers that the TCRbeta library was prepared. TCRdb analysed the PCR reads with MiXCR anew, one entry per CDR3 protein. This sample has about 980,000 distinct CDR3 sequences, with under 30% found just once. The sample consisted of PBMCs, mostly from graft donor cells, taken 360 days after TCRalphabeta/CD19-depleted stem cell transplant. These receptors came from a boy in the first two years of life who had a stem cell transplant for SCID, so the T cells may come from the graft donor.

The chain is built from TRBV28 and TRBJ2-7; 11 bases line up with TRBD2. The CDR3 spans 16 residues. V lost 7 bases to trimming and J lost 4 bases; unmatched junction nucleotides: 12. Germline V gene data show CDR1 as MDHEN and CDR2 as SYDVKM. The CDR3 region has the DNA TGTGCCAGCACTTCTTTTAGCGGGGGGGCCGGGTACGAGCAGTACTTC. Residues: CASTSFSGGAGYEQYF.

This clonotype was recorded a few times. The chain links TRBV4-1 to TRBJ2-7; the D call may be TRBD1 or TRBD2 (5 bases each). CDR3 length: 15 amino acids. Germline V gives CDR1 MGHRA, CDR2 YSYEKL. The V end was cut by 0 bases, the J end by 2 bases, with 11 bases between. The CDR3 loop is CASSQDLGPTYEQYF. The CDR3 DNA reads TGCGCCAGCAGCCAAGATCTGGGACCCACCTACGAGCAGTACTTC.

The rearrangement links TRBV7-9 to TRBJ1-3; D is uncertain. This CDR3 is 15 amino acids long. The ends were cut back, 2 bases at V and 3 bases at J, with 11 bases in the middle. Germline loops: CDR1 SEHNR, CDR2 FQNEAQ (reference sequence). The CDR3 DNA follows: TGTGCCAGCAGCTTAAGCCCTCCGGTTGGAAACACCATATATTTT. Translation: CASSLSPPVGNTIYF.

This clonotype was picked up one time. This chain links TRBV12-3 or TRBV12-4 with TRBJ2-5; 10 bases are shared with TRBD2. The CDR3 covers 16 residues. With V trimmed by 5 bases and J by 2 bases, 8 bases remained unmatched. The CDR3, as DNA: TGTGCCAGCAGTAATCCGGGACTAGCGTGGCAAGAGACCCAGTACTTC. Protein product: CASSNPGLAWQETQYF.

This clonotype was counted between two and nine times. V gene TRBV10-3 combines with J gene TRBJ1-5, with 9 bases fitting TRBD1. The CDR3 has 13 amino acids. CDR1 and CDR2 from the germline V gene are ENHRY and SYGVKD. After removal of 7 bases from V and 6 bases from J, the junction contained 4 bases not matched to a gene. The DNA for the CDR3 is TGTGCCATCATGGGGACAGGGTTTCAGCCCCAGCATTTT. Translation: CAIMGTGFQPQHF.

The rearrangement links TRBV12-3 or TRBV12-4 to TRBJ2-7; D is uncertain. V was trimmed by 3 bases and J by 6 bases, leaving 12 bases between them. The length of the CDR3 is 13 residues. The CDR3 region is CASSFRQVGEQYF. For the CDR3, the DNA is TGTGCCAGCAGTTTTAGGCAGGTGGGCGAGCAGTACTTC.

This clonotype appeared many times. The rearrangement links TRBV7-8 to TRBJ1-5; D is uncertain. V gave up 1 base and J gave up 8 bases, with 18 bases separating them. The CDR3 spans 16 residues. CDR1 is SGHVS, CDR2 FQNEAQ, per germline. The DNA of the CDR3 is TGTGCCAGCAGCTTAGTTGCGGTGACGGCGGTTAAGCCCCAGCATTTT. This encodes CASSLVAVTAVKPQHF.

V usage is TRBV4-3 and J usage is TRBJ2-1; maybe TRBD1 (5 bases). This CDR3 comprises 20 residues. Looked up from germline, CDR1 is LGHNA and CDR2 is YSLEER. Trimming took off 0 bases at V and 4 bases at J, with 25 bases between the two ends. CDR3 in amino acids: CASSQEKGLGAGVSYNEQFF. Written as DNA, the CDR3 is TGCGCCAGCAGCCAAGAAAAGGGGCTCGGAGCAGGCGTCTCTTACAATGAGCAGTTCTTC.

The rearrangement joins TRBV27 to TRBJ2-6, with D hard to call. Trimming removed 5 bases at V and 1 base at J, with 12 bases between. The CDR3 consists of 16 residues. Germline V gene lookup returns CDR1 MNHEY and CDR2 SMNVEV (reference sequence). The CDR3 DNA reads TGTGCCAGCAGTCCCGCCCGTAGTTCTGGGGCCAACGTCCTGACTTTC. The encoded protein is CASSPARSSGANVLTF.

This clonotype was observed a handful of times. The chain couples TRBV29-1 to TRBJ2-7; TRBD2 agrees at 7 bases. Germline assignment: CDR1 SQVTM and CDR2 ANQGSEA. The ends lost 2 bases at V and 4 bases at J; junction bases unmatched: 5. The CDR3 consists of 13 residues. The CDR3 nucleotides are TGCAGCGTTGAAATGGCGGGGGAGTACGAGCAGTACTTC. Its translation: CSVEMAGEYEQYF.

In this sample, this clonotype turned up a few times. The chain has TRBV12-3 or TRBV12-4 and TRBJ1-5; possibly TRBD1 for D (6 bases). The CDR3 extends over 16 amino acids. V gave up 6 bases and J gave up 4 bases, with 19 bases separating them. The CDR3 bases are TGTGCCAGCAGCCGAGGGGGGAGGGCCGGTAATCAGCCCCAGCATTTT. As protein: CASSRGGRAGNQPQHF.

This clonotype was picked up one time. The gene calls are TRBV6-4 and TRBJ1-5, with D maybe TRBD1 (6 bases). This CDR3 comprises 10 residues. Germline lookup yields CDR1 MRHNA and CDR2 SNTAGT. V was pared by 8 bases and J by 9 bases, with 8 bases between. The chain's CDR3 is CASQGRPQHF. The CDR3 bases are TGTGCCAGCCAGGGGAGGCCCCAGCATTTT.

This clonotype was counted between two and nine times. V gene TRBV6-2 or TRBV6-3 combines with J gene TRBJ2-1, with 9 bases matching TRBD1. The CDR3 contains 14 residues. The V gene end was trimmed by 5 bases and the J gene end by 9 bases; junction bases not matched to a gene: 8. The germline CDR1 and CDR2 sequences are MNHEY and SVGEGT. The CDR3 spells CASSGDRGVSEQFF. The CDR3 DNA reads TGTGCCAGCAGTGGAGACAGGGGGGTCTCTGAGCAGTTCTTC.

The chain recombines TRBV7-2 with TRBJ1-2, with D uncertain. Germline CDR1 and CDR2: SGHTA and FQGNSA. The CDR3 has 13 residues. V was trimmed by 5 bases and J by 2 bases, leaving 9 bases between them. This CDR3 is CASSVRENYGYTF. In nucleotides, the CDR3 is TGTGCCAGCAGCGTCCGTGAAAACTATGGCTACACCTTC.

V gene TRBV14 combines with J gene TRBJ2-7; D uncertain. Deletions cut 6 bases from V and 1 base from J, with 13 bases between. CDR1 and CDR2 from the germline V gene are SGHDN and FVKESK. The CDR3 is 14 amino acids. CDR3 in DNA: TGTGCCAGCAGTCTCTATAGGGAATCCTACGAGCAGTACTTC. This gives the protein CASSLYRESYEQYF.